These 25 T cell receptor beta chains were all obtained from the same sample, sequenced in a study of T cell responses to AZD1222 COVID-19 vaccine. The assay was immunoSEQ multiplex PCR, and TCRdb's table has in-frame clones only and misses some. The table lists about 130,000 clones, 90% of them singletons. This sample comprised peripheral blood, obtained on day 0 of AZD1222 vaccination. These receptors originate from an adult in good health.

The rearrangement joins TRBV10-1 to TRBJ1-1; tentatively, D is TRBD1 (6 bases). Germline V lookup: CDR1 WNHNN, CDR2 SYGVQD (reference sequence). Trimming removed 3 bases from V and 0 bases from J, with 8 bases in between. The length of the CDR3 is 14 residues. The CDR3 DNA sequence: TGCGCCAGCAGTGATCGGGGGCTGAACACTGAAGCTTTCTTT. Its protein product is CASSDRGLNTEAFF.

The chain carries TRBV5-1 and TRBJ1-6, with TRBD1 identical over 7 bases. There are 15 residues in the CDR3. Germline CDR1 SGHRS, CDR2 YFSETQ. V was pared by 0 bases and J by 7 bases, with 4 bases of the junction left unmatched. This chain's CDR3 is CASSLEGQRNSPLHF. The CDR3 bases are TGCGCCAGCAGCTTGGAGGGACAGCGAAATTCACCCCTCCACTTT.

The V call is TRBV6-5, the J call TRBJ1-2; possible D gene TRBD1, 6 bases. Trimming took off 1 base at V and 4 bases at J, with 10 bases between the two ends. CDR1 is MNHEY and CDR2 is SVGAGI in the germline V gene. The CDR3 is 14 amino acids. The chain's CDR3 is CASSYFGGGYGYTF. The CDR3 coding sequence is TGTGCCAGCAGTTACTTCGGGGGCGGCTATGGCTACACCTTC.

This sequence joins TRBV7-9 and TRBJ1-2; D ambiguous. Germline-derived CDR1 and CDR2 are SEHNR and FQNEAQ (reference sequence). This CDR3 is built from 14 residues. V dropped 5 bases and J dropped 2 bases, with 12 bases sitting between them. The CDR3 DNA follows: TGTGCCAGCAGCCCGGACCTATTCAACTATGGCTACACCTTC. This sequence encodes CASSPDLFNYGYTF.

This clone was observed once. The chain employs TRBV11-1 and TRBJ1-2; 9 nucleotides line up with TRBD1. V was pared by 4 bases and J by 6 bases, with 3 bases of the junction left unmatched. Germline CDR1 reads SGHAT; CDR2 reads FQDESV (reference sequence). The CDR3 contains 13 residues. The CDR3 DNA reads as TGTGCCAGCAGCTCCGGACAGGGGAATGGCTACACCTTC. It encodes CASSSGQGNGYTF.

CDR3 DNA sequence: TGTGCCAGCAGCCCGGGGGCGGACAGGCCTAACTATGGCTACACCTTC. Translated: CASSPGADRPNYGYTF. The chain employs TRBV11-2 and TRBJ1-2; TRBD1 agrees at 7 bases. Trimming at V came to 5 bases and at J to 0 bases, leaving 9 bases not matched to a gene. Looked up from germline, CDR1 is SGHAT and CDR2 is FQNNGV. This CDR3 is built from 16 residues.

This CDR3 is CAWSVRGASEAFF. The CDR3 bases are TGTGCCTGGAGTGTAAGGGGGGCGAGCGAAGCTTTCTTT. This rearrangement joins TRBV30 to TRBJ1-1, with D possibly matching TRBD1 (6 bases). The CDR3 is 13 amino acids. Per the germline V gene, CDR1 is GTSNPN and CDR2 is SVGIG (reference sequence). V lost 0 bases to trimming and J lost 8 bases, with 13 bases between them. Combining the CDR3 with reference TRBV30 and TRBJ1-1 gives the whole variable domain SQTIHQWPATLVQPVGSPLSLECTVEGTSNPNLYWYRQAAGRGLQLLFYSVGIGQISSEVPQNLSASRPQDRQFILSSKKLLLSDSGFYLCAWSVRGASEAFFGQGTRLTVV.

This chain uses TRBV4-3 with TRBJ2-6; tentative D call: TRBD2 (6 bases). The CDR3 has 16 amino acids. Germline V gives CDR1 LGHNA, CDR2 YSLEER. Trimming removed 0 bases from V and 3 bases from J, with 9 bases in between. CDR3 coding DNA: TGCGCCAGCAGCCAAGATTTCGGGAGTGGGGCCAACGTCCTGACTTTC. This codes for CASSQDFGSGANVLTF.

The V gene is TRBV7-2, the J gene TRBJ2-7; D is possibly TRBD1 or TRBD2 (6 bases each). Germline-derived CDR1 and CDR2 are SGHTA and FQGNSA. Trimming took off 7 bases at V and 2 bases at J, with 18 bases between the two ends. The CDR3 is made up of 15 amino acids. CDR3 in DNA: TGTGCCAGCAATCCGGGGGCAGGGGTCCCCTACGAGCAGTACTTC. It codes for CASNPGAGVPYEQYF.

The chain couples TRBV11-2 to TRBJ2-3; 10 bases map to TRBD2. This CDR3 has 19 residues. The trim removed 4 bases at V and 1 base at J, leaving 14 bases unmatched. Germline V gene data show CDR1 as SGHAT and CDR2 as FQNNGV. CDR3 DNA: TGTGCCAGCAGCTACAGAATCAGCCCTAGCGGGGGCCGCACAGATACGCAGTATTTT. Translating it yields CASSYRISPSGGRTDTQYF.

The count of this clone is one. The rearrangement uses TRBV28 and TRBJ1-6, with D possibly matching TRBD1 (5 bases). The CDR3 totals 14 residues. Trimming shortened V by 5 bases and J by 10 bases, and 15 bases separated the two germline ends. Germline V gives CDR1 MDHEN, CDR2 SYDVKM. The CDR3 is CASSRDGLRSPLHF. The CDR3 DNA reads as TGTGCCAGCAGTAGGGACGGATTACGGTCACCCCTCCACTTT.

The rearrangement uses TRBV6-5 and TRBJ2-5; D is possibly TRBD1 or TRBD2 (5 bases each). V shed 6 bases and J shed 3 bases, with 17 bases lying between them. This CDR3 has 15 amino acids. Germline V gene sequence: CDR1 MNHEY, CDR2 SVGAGI. The DNA of the CDR3 is TGTGCCAGCAGCCGTCTTGGGACGGAAGAAGAGACCCAGTACTTC. Translating gives CASSRLGTEEETQYF.

This clone has just a few counts. The chain carries TRBV2 and TRBJ2-5; no firm D call. Germline V gene data show CDR1 as SNHLY and CDR2 as FYNNEI. The CDR3 runs 12 residues. Between the trimmed V and J ends, which lost 8 bases and 2 bases, there was a span of 9 bases. This CDR3 reads CASLGWQETQYF. CDR3 DNA: TGTGCCAGCCTGGGGTGGCAAGAGACCCAGTACTTC.

This rearrangement joins TRBV10-2 to TRBJ1-3; tentative D call: TRBD1 (5 bases). Germline V gene sequence: CDR1 WSHSY, CDR2 SAAADI. This CDR3 has 15 amino acids. Trimming removed 0 bases at V and 3 bases at J, with 9 bases between. For the CDR3, the DNA is TGCGCCAGCAGTGAGTCGGGCAGGGATGGAAACACCATATATTTT. It specifies CASSESGRDGNTIYF.

This clone showed up just once. The chain couples TRBV24-1 to TRBJ1-2; D gene unclear. The V end lost 4 bases, the J end lost 5 bases, and 7 bases lay between the germline ends. Germline CDR1 reads KGHDR; CDR2 reads SFDVKD. The CDR3 runs 12 residues. The CDR3 here is CATSDPRYGYTF. The CDR3 DNA is TGTGCCACCAGTGACCCCAGATATGGCTACACCTTC.

The chain joins TRBV10-3 to TRBJ1-1; TRBD1 might be the D (5 bases). Trimming took 1 base from V and 5 from J, leaving 8 bases between them. Germline loops: CDR1 ENHRY, CDR2 SYGVKD. The CDR3 has 13 amino acids. The CDR3 is CAISEWGGTEAFF. The DNA of the CDR3 is TGTGCCATCAGTGAGTGGGGGGGTACTGAAGCTTTCTTT.

The chain employs TRBV5-1 and TRBJ2-3; D is possibly TRBD1 (5 bases). Per germline, CDR1 SGHRS and CDR2 YFSETQ. CDR3 length equals 15 residues. Deletions cut 4 bases from V and 3 bases from J, with 15 bases between. CDR3 amino acids: CASSTVGRVTDTQYF. CDR3 DNA: TGCGCCAGCAGCACGGTAGGCAGGGTTACAGATACGCAGTATTTT.

CDR3 protein: CASSLVGEKLFF. CDR3 bases: TGTGCCAGCAGCTTAGTTGGCGAAAAACTGTTTTTT. The rearrangement links TRBV7-2 to TRBJ1-4; D is undetermined. Germline CDR1 is SGHTA and CDR2 is FQGNSA. This CDR3 region has 12 residues. Trimming took 1 base from V and 8 from J, leaving 5 bases between them.

This rearrangement joins TRBV9 to TRBJ1-6; D not resolved. CDR3 length: 11 amino acids. V lost 7 bases to trimming and J lost 8 bases, with 7 bases between them. Germline V gene data show CDR1 as SGDLS and CDR2 as YYNGEE. The DNA for the CDR3 is TGTGCCAGCGGGATTGATTCACCCCTCCACTTT. Its protein product is CASGIDSPLHF.

Here the CDR3 DNA reads TGTGCCAGCAGCGTAGGATCATCGAGGGGGACAGTGAAAAACATTCAGTACTTC. As protein: CASSVGSSRGTVKNIQYF. The chain combines TRBV9 with TRBJ2-4; 7 bases align to TRBD1. V shed 0 bases, J shed 4 bases, and the junction held 13 bases outside the gene matches. The CDR3 spans 18 residues. Per germline, CDR1 SGDLS and CDR2 YYNGEE. The whole variable domain, filled in from reference TRBV9 and TRBJ2-4, reads DSGVTQTPKHLITATGQRVTLRCSPRSGDLSVYWYQQSLDQGLQFLIQYYNGEERAKGNILERFSAQQFPDLHSELNLSSLELGDSALYFCASSVGSSRGTVKNIQYFGAGTRLSVL.

The chain joins TRBV5-1 to TRBJ2-1, with D unresolved. Germline V gene data show CDR1 as SGHRS and CDR2 as YFSETQ. The CDR3 extends over 15 amino acids. The V end lost 8 bases, the J end lost 2 bases, and 17 bases lay between the germline ends. CDR3 nucleotides: TGCGCCAGGGAAACCTTGACCGCGGCCTACAATGAGCAGTTCTTC. This gives the protein CARETLTAAYNEQFF.

This clone was seen ten or more times. The chain has TRBV6-2 or TRBV6-3 and TRBJ2-7; D is unresolved. Germline CDR1 is MNHEY and CDR2 is SVGEGT. V lost 2 bases and J lost 0, with 20 bases in between. The CDR3 runs 18 residues. The CDR3 DNA follows: TGTGCCAGCAGTTACGACCTCCGAGACGCTTGGAGCTCCTACGAGCAGTACTTC. Translation gives CASSYDLRDAWSSYEQYF.

This rearrangement joins TRBV7-2 to TRBJ1-3, with unresolved D. Germline values: CDR1 SGHTA, CDR2 FQGNSA. The CDR3 runs to 13 residues. Between the trimmed V and J ends, which lost 5 bases and 0 bases, there was a span of 5 bases. CDR3 in amino acids: CASSTFSGNTIYF. The CDR3 DNA reads TGTGCCAGCAGCACCTTCTCTGGAAACACCATATATTTT.

This clone was recorded only once. A read error may account for a junction end that differs from germline. V and J are TRBV5-1 and TRBJ1-2; D gene uncertain. The CDR3 covers 8 residues. Germline values: CDR1 SGHRS, CDR2 YFSETQ. The CDR3 DNA follows: TGCGCCAGTCCGCAGTATCCCTTC. It codes for CASPQYPF.

The chain links TRBV9 to TRBJ2-1; D remains unclear. Germline V gene lookup returns CDR1 SGDLS and CDR2 YYNGEE. V was shortened by 4 bases and J by 0 bases, with 14 bases between the two germline ends. This CDR3 has 16 residues. For the CDR3, the DNA is TGTGCCAGCAGCCCCCGTTCTCCCACCTCCTACAATGAGCAGTTCTTC. Amino acids: CASSPRSPTSYNEQFF.